This T cell receptor (beta chain) was observed in a study of CD8 T cells in Susac syndrome. In the multiple sclerosis control group, patients were treatment-naive and had stable or active relapsing-remitting disease. TEMRA cells underwent FACS enrichment and CD8+ and CD4+ T cells underwent negative isolation. Germline V gene sequence: CDR1 SGHRS, CDR2 YFSETQ. Trimming pared 4 bases from V and 5 bases from J, leaving 12 bases between. There are 13 residues in the CDR3. When the RNA was reverse transcribed, random hexamers were used with an input of about 0.45 to 1 ug. TCR beta CDR3 was amplified by immunoSEQ multiplex PCR. This amplification extended across 54 Vbeta and 13 Jbeta segments. TCRdb called the immunoSEQ multiplex PCR reads again in MiXCR, with one record for every CDR3 protein. The profile shows approximately 150,000 distinct CDR3 sequences, approximately 94% of them singletons.

Sequencing was done on a sample of CD4+ T cells from PBMCs. The rearrangement joins TRBV5-1 to TRBJ2-5; D might be TRBD1 (7 bases). The receptor was derived from a human donor with multiple sclerosis. CDR3 residues: CASSAQGGETQYF. DNA for the CDR3: TGCGCCAGCAGCGCTCAGGGGGGCGAGACCCAGTACTTC.